This paragraph covers one T cell receptor (beta chain) sequence. Its antigen remains unidentified. This CDR3 contains 13 residues. Germline CDR1 is SGHTA and CDR2 is FQGNSA. V dropped 3 bases and J dropped 5 bases, with 10 bases sitting between them. This sample was included in a study of T cells after yellow fever vaccination. About the study: SMART-Seq v4 Ultra Low Input prepared libraries from low-cell fractions. General observations from the study: A small proportion of clonotypes was detected in both the CD4 and CD8 compartments.

5'RACE template switching added a universal primer site and UMIs to TCR cDNA. Via MiXCR, TCRdb re-called the 5' RACE reads, giving one row per CDR3 protein. The table lists about 150,000 distinct CDR3 sequences, approximately 6.2% of them singletons. The chain is built from TRBV7-2 and TRBJ1-1; D is uncertain. Sequenced material: CD4+ T cells sorted from PBMCs, taken on the day of the first yellow fever vaccination. The receptor was isolated from a man younger than 35 who received the YFV17D yellow fever vaccine. The CDR3 is CASSFWPETEAFF. The DNA for the CDR3 is TGTGCCAGCAGCTTTTGGCCGGAGACTGAAGCTTTCTTT.